This T cell receptor (beta chain) comes out of a study of shared clonotypes between healthy human individuals. Naive CD8 populations comprised CD45RO-negative cells positively selected for CCR7, excluding terminally differentiated effector memory CD45RA+ cells. Some clones are missing from TCRdb's copy, which holds only in-frame ones; the method was immunoSEQ multiplex PCR. Of 560,000 or so clones listed, about 96% are singletons. Specimen: naive CD8+ T cells sorted from blood. This receptor was obtained from a woman aged 30 to 39 in good health.

CDR3 residues: CAISADRQETQYF. The CDR3 region has the DNA TGTGCCATCAGCGCTGACAGGCAAGAGACCCAGTACTTC. The V gene is TRBV10-3, the J gene TRBJ2-5, with D possibly TRBD1 on 6 matching bases. Germline assignment: CDR1 ENHRY and CDR2 SYGVKD. CDR3 length equals 13 residues. V was trimmed by 6 bases and J by 2 bases, leaving 10 bases between them.